What follows are 25 T cell receptor beta chains derived from one specimen sequenced in a study of vaccination and CD4 T cells after COVID-19. The study sequenced cultured CD4+ T cell DNA using the Oncomine TCR Beta short-read assay. TCRdb independently ran MiXCR on the PCR reads; one entry per CDR3 protein. The sample carries more than 15,000 distinct CDR3 sequences, around 45% recorded once. This sample's treatment: roughly 10-day PBMC culture with coronavirus spike peptide pools or control peptides (ViraFEST assay). These receptors have no known antigen. The sample in question was CD4+ T cells from blood, cultured in vitro, obtained before SARS-CoV-2 vaccination. The receptors stem from a human donor who had recovered from COVID-19.

V gene TRBV9 combines with J gene TRBJ1-2; 7 bases line up with TRBD1. CDR1 SGDLS and CDR2 YYNGEE come from the germline V gene. Unmatched junction bases numbered 7, after V lost 3 bases and J lost 2 bases. CDR3 length: 15 amino acids. The CDR3 coding sequence is TGTGCCAGCAGCGCCAGACAGGGTAGCAACTATGGCTACACCTTC. This translates into CASSARQGSNYGYTF.

The V call is TRBV7-2, the J call TRBJ1-6; D gene uncertain. CDR1 SGHTA and CDR2 FQGNSA come from the germline V gene. The CDR3 is made up of 16 amino acids. V was pared by 1 base and J by 5 bases, with 12 bases between. The CDR3 DNA follows: TGTGCCAGCAGCTTAGTAGGATTGGGTGATAATTCACCCCTCCACTTT. Amino acids: CASSLVGLGDNSPLHF.

This chain joins TRBV20-1 and TRBJ2-5, with 7 bases matching TRBD2. Germline trimming cut 5 bases from V and 4 bases from J; bases unmatched to any gene: 4. The CDR3 has 12 amino acids. Germline V CDR1 and CDR2: DFQATT, SNEGSKA (reference sequence). The CDR3 DNA follows: TGCAGTGCTTTACTAGCGACAGAGACCCAGTACTTC. As protein: CSALLATETQYF.

This chain uses TRBV7-9 with TRBJ1-6; D is unclear. Germline lookup yields CDR1 SEHNR and CDR2 FQNEAQ (reference sequence). The CDR3 extends over 16 amino acids. Trimming removed 4 bases at V and 6 bases at J, with 16 bases between. CDR3 region: CASSSQPQNLNSPLHF. CDR3 nucleotide sequence: TGTGCCAGCAGCTCCCAACCTCAGAATCTTAATTCACCCCTCCACTTT.

This clonotype was detected only once. The rearrangement joins TRBV6-2 or TRBV6-3 to TRBJ2-1, with a tentative D call TRBD1 (5 bases). The CDR3 spans 14 residues. CDR1 MNHEY and CDR2 SVGEGT come from the germline V gene. Trimming stripped 2 bases from V and 5 bases from J, with 10 bases between. CDR3 sequence: CASSYADTDNEQFF. DNA for the CDR3: TGTGCCAGCAGTTACGCGGACACTGACAATGAGCAGTTCTTC.

This clonotype was counted only a few times. The chain has TRBV5-4 and TRBJ1-5; no clear D gene. V was pared by 0 bases and J by 2 bases, with 6 bases between. This CDR3 contains 14 residues. Looked up from germline, CDR1 is SGHNT and CDR2 is YYREEE (reference sequence). CDR3 amino acids: CASSLVVGNQPQHF. The CDR3 region has the DNA TGTGCCAGCAGCTTGGTGGTCGGCAATCAGCCCCAGCATTTT.

The chain couples TRBV30 to TRBJ1-2; 7 bases match TRBD1. Germline V gene data show CDR1 as GTSNPN and CDR2 as SVGIG (reference sequence). The CDR3 spans 15 residues. The J segment lost 6 bases and the V segment lost 2 bases, leaving 12 bases of the junction unmatched. Here the CDR3 DNA reads TGTGCCTGGAGTCTGACAGGGATTATGGTGAATGGCTACACCTTC. This encodes CAWSLTGIMVNGYTF.

This clonotype occurred a few times. CDR3 nucleotide sequence: TGTGCCACCAGTGAATTGGGAGGGGATACGCAGTATTTT. Translated, it gives CATSELGGDTQYF. This sequence joins TRBV24-1 and TRBJ2-3; TRBD2 aligns across 7 bases. Germline lookup yields CDR1 KGHDR and CDR2 SFDVKD. This CDR3 region has 13 residues. Trimming cost V 4 bases and J 6 bases; bases outside gene matches: 3.

The rearrangement uses TRBV24-1 and TRBJ1-5; D not certain. This CDR3 has 14 residues. V lost 3 bases to trimming and J lost 1 base, with 6 bases between them. CDR1 is KGHDR and CDR2 is SFDVKD in the germline V gene. CDR3 nucleotides: TGTGCCACCAGTGATCCGGGAAGCAATCAGCCCCAGCATTTT. Protein: CATSDPGSNQPQHF.

The chain carries TRBV27 and TRBJ2-1; the D gene is possibly TRBD2 (5 bases). With the DNA end fitting TRBJ2-7 better, the J assignment may be wrong. Germline V gene sequence: CDR1 MNHEY, CDR2 SMNVEV (reference sequence). There are 12 residues in the CDR3. This CDR3 is CASGGLPYEQYF. CDR3 nucleotide sequence: TGTGCCAGCGGCGGACTTCCCTACGAGCAGTACTTC.

The chain links TRBV21-1 to TRBJ2-7. TRBV21-1 is a documented pseudogene. This CDR3 is 16 amino acids long. The CDR3 bases are TGTGCCAGCAGCTGTTACTGGGGTAAAAGATGTTACGAGCAGTACTTC. Translation gives CASSCYWGKRCYEQYF.

This chain uses TRBV2 with TRBJ1-2; 9 nucleotides align to TRBD1. The germline V gene has CDR1 SNHLY and CDR2 FYNNEI. The V segment lost 6 bases and the J segment 5 bases; nucleotides outside the gene matches: 10. The CDR3 is 15 amino acids. The CDR3 here is CASRTGGEALYGYTF. CDR3 sequence (DNA): TGTGCCAGCAGAACAGGGGGCGAGGCCCTGTATGGCTACACCTTC.

V gene TRBV5-4 combines with J gene TRBJ2-5, with no clear D. CDR3 length: 14 amino acids. CDR1 and CDR2 (germline): SGHNT, YYREEE (reference sequence). With 2 bases removed from V and 1 base from J, the gap between germline ends came to 9 bases. The CDR3, as DNA: TGTGCCAGCAGCTTAGGTCAAGTCCAAGAGACCCAGTACTTC. This encodes CASSLGQVQETQYF.

The chain recombines TRBV7-2 with TRBJ2-3; possible D gene TRBD2, 5 bases. Trimming stripped 5 bases from V and 5 bases from J, with 17 bases between. The CDR3 is 15 amino acids. Germline V gene lookup returns CDR1 SGHTA and CDR2 FQGNSA. CDR3 residues: CASSLNAGGIDTQYF. CDR3 sequence (DNA): TGTGCCAGCAGCCTGAATGCGGGTGGCATAGATACGCAGTATTTT.

In this sample, this clonotype turned up a few times. V is TRBV28 and J is TRBJ1-1, with unresolved D. Looked up from germline, CDR1 is MDHEN and CDR2 is SYDVKM. This CDR3 contains 12 residues. V gave up 7 bases and J gave up 3 bases, with 9 bases separating them. CDR3: CASTLRDTEAFF. In DNA, the CDR3 is TGTGCCAGCACGTTGCGGGACACTGAAGCTTTCTTT.

The chain has TRBV18 and TRBJ1-2, with D possibly being TRBD1 (6 bases). The CDR3 consists of 13 residues. V gave up 4 bases and J gave up 6 bases, with 12 bases separating them. CDR1 is KGHSH and CDR2 is LQKENI in the germline V gene. CDR3 DNA: TGTGCCAGCTCACTTGGAGGGGGGGATGGCTACACCTTC. Translation: CASSLGGGDGYTF.

V is TRBV11-3 and J is TRBJ2-3; D might be TRBD1 or TRBD2, each matching 5 bases. Per the germline V gene, CDR1 is SGHNT and CDR2 is YENEEA. The CDR3 totals 15 residues. The V end was cut by 2 bases, the J end by 6 bases, with 15 bases between. The CDR3 reads CASSLLSGRGDTQYF. Here the CDR3 DNA reads TGTGCCAGCAGCTTATTGTCAGGGCGAGGGGATACGCAGTATTTT.

This chain joins TRBV19 and TRBJ1-2; D not resolved. The CDR3 covers 14 residues. Trimming removed 3 bases at V and 1 base at J, with 9 bases between. CDR1 LNHDA and CDR2 SQIVND come from the germline V gene (reference sequence). In DNA form, the CDR3 reads TGTGCCAGTAGTATTCCAGGTCTTAACTATGGCTACACCTTC. This encodes CASSIPGLNYGYTF. The entire variable domain, with the rest obtained from reference TRBV19 and TRBJ1-2, is as follows: DGGITQSPKYLFRKEGQNVTLSCEQNLNHDAMYWYRQDPGQGLRLIYYSQIVNDFQKGDIAEGYSVSREKKESFPLTVTSAQKNPTAFYLCASSIPGLNYGYTFGSGTRLTVV.

This chain links TRBV6-1 with TRBJ1-6; 12 bases align to TRBD1. The CDR3 is 16 amino acids. Trimming at V came to 5 bases and at J to 8 bases, leaving 7 bases not matched to a gene. Germline CDR1 is MNHNS and CDR2 is SASEGT. This chain's CDR3 is CASSPGTGGWDSPLHF. The CDR3 DNA sequence: TGTGCCAGCAGTCCTGGGACAGGGGGCTGGGATTCACCCCTCCACTTT.

The CDR3 loop is CASSPPGLAGGVNNEQFF. The CDR3 DNA follows: TGTGCCAGCTCACCCCCGGGACTAGCGGGGGGTGTAAACAATGAGCAGTTCTTC. The chain joins TRBV18 to TRBJ2-1; TRBD2 matches at 15 bases. The germline V gene has CDR1 KGHSH and CDR2 LQKENI. The V segment lost 3 bases and the J segment 5 bases; nucleotides outside the gene matches: 8. The CDR3 extends over 18 amino acids.

This clonotype was detected only a few times. The chain combines TRBV12-3 or TRBV12-4 with TRBJ1-5, with 8 bases lining up with TRBD1. J gave up 1 base and V 6 bases, and 5 bases lay outside the gene matches. The CDR3 contains 15 residues. CDR3 coding DNA: TGTGCCAGCAGCACGAGGACAGGGAGCAATCAGCCCCAGCATTTT. This translates into CASSTRTGSNQPQHF.

The gene calls are TRBV12-2 and TRBJ2-5; the DNA was not used to check the table's D call, TRBD2. TRBV12-2 is an annotated pseudogene. This CDR3 is 13 amino acids long. In DNA, the CDR3 is TGTGCAAGTTGGTGGCTAGAGCGCGAGACCCAGTACTTC. This translates into CASWWLERETQYF.

The chain carries TRBV2 and TRBJ2-3; either TRBD1 or TRBD2 may supply D (6 bases each). V was pared by 2 bases and J by 10 bases, with 19 bases between. The CDR3 sequence is 15 residues long. Germline V gene lookup returns CDR1 SNHLY and CDR2 FYNNEI. CDR3 residues: CASSERGYGGDAQYF. The CDR3 nucleotides are TGTGCCAGCAGTGAACGGGGTTACGGGGGCGATGCGCAGTATTTT. The full variable domain, completed using reference TRBV2 and TRBJ2-3, is EPEVTQTPSHQVTQMGQEVILRCVPISNHLYFYWYRQILGQKVEFLVSFYNNEISEKSEIFDDQFSVERPDGSNFTLKIRSTKLEDSAMYFCASSERGYGGDAQYFGPGTRLTVL.

This clonotype is termed medium-sized. The V and J genes are TRBV27 and TRBJ1-2; 10 nucleotides align to TRBD1. There are 16 residues in the CDR3. V shed 5 bases and J 2 bases; nucleotides not matched to a gene: 8. Germline V lookup: CDR1 MNHEY, CDR2 SMNVEV (reference sequence). In DNA, the CDR3 is TGTGCCAGCAGTGGGGGCCCGGGACAGGGGAACTATGGCTACACCTTC. Amino acids: CASSGGPGQGNYGYTF.

This clonotype was detected a few times. J is TRBJ1-6 and V is TRBV7-2, with unresolved D. CDR3 length: 14 residues. V lost 3 bases, J lost 7 bases, and 10 bases lay in between. Looked up from germline, CDR1 is SGHTA and CDR2 is FQGNSA. In nucleotides, the CDR3 is TGTGCCAGCAGCTTCTCGGGGTTGAATTCACCCCTCCACTTT. Translating it yields CASSFSGLNSPLHF.